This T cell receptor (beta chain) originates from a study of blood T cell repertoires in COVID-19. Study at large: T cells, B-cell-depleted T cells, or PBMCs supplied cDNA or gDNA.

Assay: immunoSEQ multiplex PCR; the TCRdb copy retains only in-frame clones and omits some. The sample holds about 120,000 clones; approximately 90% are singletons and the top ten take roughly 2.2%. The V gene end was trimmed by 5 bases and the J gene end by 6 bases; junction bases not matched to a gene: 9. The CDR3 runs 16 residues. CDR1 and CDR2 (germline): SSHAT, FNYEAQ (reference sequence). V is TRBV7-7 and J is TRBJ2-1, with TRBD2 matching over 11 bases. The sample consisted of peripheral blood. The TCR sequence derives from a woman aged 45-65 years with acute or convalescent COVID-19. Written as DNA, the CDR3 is TGTGCCAGCAGCCCTCTGGTAGCGGGAGGGGTCAATGAGCAGTTCTTC. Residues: CASSPLVAGGVNEQFF.